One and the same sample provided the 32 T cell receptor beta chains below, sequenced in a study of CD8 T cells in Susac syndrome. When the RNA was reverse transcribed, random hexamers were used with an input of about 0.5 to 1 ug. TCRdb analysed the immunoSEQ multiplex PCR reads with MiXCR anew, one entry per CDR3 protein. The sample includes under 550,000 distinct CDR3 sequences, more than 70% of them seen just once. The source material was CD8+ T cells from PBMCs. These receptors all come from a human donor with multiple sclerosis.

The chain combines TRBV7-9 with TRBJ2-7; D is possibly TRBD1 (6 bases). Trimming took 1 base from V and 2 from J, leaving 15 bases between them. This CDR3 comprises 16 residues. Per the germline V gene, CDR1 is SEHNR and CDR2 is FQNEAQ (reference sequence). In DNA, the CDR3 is TGTGCCAGCAGCTTAGTAGGGCAGGGGCGGACCTACGAGCAGTACTTC. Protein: CASSLVGQGRTYEQYF.

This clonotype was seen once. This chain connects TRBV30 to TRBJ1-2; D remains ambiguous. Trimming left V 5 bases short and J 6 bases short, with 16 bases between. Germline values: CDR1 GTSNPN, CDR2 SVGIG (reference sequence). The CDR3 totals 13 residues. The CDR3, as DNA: TGTGCCTGGGACCTGGGAGGAGGCGATGGCTACACCTTC. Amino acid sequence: CAWDLGGGDGYTF.

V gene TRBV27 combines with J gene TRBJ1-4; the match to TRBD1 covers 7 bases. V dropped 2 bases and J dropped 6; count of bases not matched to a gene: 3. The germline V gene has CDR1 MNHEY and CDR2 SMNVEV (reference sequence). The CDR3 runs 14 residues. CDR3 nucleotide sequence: TGTGCCAGCAGTTTACAGGGGGGGGATGAAAAACTGTTTTTT. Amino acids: CASSLQGGDEKLFF.

The CDR3: CASSGGTGEDNSPLHF. The CDR3 DNA reads as TGCGCCAGCAGCGGAGGGACAGGGGAAGATAATTCACCCCTCCACTTT. The genes are TRBV5-1 and TRBJ1-6; 10 bases are a match to TRBD1. CDR1 and CDR2 (germline): SGHRS, YFSETQ. With V trimmed by 4 bases and J by 5 bases, 6 bases remained unmatched. The length of the CDR3 is 16 residues.

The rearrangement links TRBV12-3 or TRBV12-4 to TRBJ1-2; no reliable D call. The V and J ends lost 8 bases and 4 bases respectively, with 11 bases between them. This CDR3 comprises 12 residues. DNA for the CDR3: TGTGCCAGCTATTCCTCTTTCTATGGCTACACCTTC. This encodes CASYSSFYGYTF.

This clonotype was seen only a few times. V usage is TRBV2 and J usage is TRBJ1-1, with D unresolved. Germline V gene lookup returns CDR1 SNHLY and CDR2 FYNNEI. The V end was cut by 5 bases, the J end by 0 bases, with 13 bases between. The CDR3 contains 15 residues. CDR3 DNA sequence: TGTGCCAGCAGTCCCATTCAAGGTCTGAACACTGAAGCTTTCTTT. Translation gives CASSPIQGLNTEAFF. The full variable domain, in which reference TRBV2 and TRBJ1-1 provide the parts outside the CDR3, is EPEVTQTPSHQVTQMGQEVILRCVPISNHLYFYWYRQILGQKVEFLVSFYNNEISEKSEIFDDQFSVERPDGSNFTLKIRSTKLEDSAMYFCASSPIQGLNTEAFFGQGTRLTVV.

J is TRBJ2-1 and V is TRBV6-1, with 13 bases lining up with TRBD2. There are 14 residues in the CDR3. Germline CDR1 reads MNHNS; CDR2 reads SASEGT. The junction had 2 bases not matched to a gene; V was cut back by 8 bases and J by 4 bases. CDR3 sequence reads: CASQLAGGYNEQFF. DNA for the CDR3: TGTGCCAGCCAACTAGCGGGAGGGTACAATGAGCAGTTCTTC.

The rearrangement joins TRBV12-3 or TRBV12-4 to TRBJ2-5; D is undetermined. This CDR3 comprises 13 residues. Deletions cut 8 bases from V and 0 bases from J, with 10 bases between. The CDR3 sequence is CASGLTYQETQYF. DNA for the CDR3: TGTGCCAGCGGTCTAACGTACCAAGAGACCCAGTACTTC.

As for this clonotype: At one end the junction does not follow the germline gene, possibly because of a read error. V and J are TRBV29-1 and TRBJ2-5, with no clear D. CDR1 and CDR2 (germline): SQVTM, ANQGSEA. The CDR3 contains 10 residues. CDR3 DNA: TGCAGCGTTGGAGTAGAGACACCCAATTTC. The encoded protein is CSVGVETPNF. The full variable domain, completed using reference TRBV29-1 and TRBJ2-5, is SAVISQKPSRDICQRGTSLTIQCQVDSQVTMMFWYRQQPGQSLTLIATANQGSEATYESGFVIDKFPISRPNLTFSTLTVSNMSPEDSSIYLCSVGVETPNFGPGTRLLVL.

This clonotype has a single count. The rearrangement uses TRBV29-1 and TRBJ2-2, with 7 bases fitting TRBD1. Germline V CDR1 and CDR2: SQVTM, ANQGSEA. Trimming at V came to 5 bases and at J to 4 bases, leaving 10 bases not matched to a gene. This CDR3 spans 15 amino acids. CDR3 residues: CSVQGTDDITGELFF. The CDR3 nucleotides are TGCAGCGTTCAAGGGACAGATGATATCACCGGGGAGCTGTTTTTT.

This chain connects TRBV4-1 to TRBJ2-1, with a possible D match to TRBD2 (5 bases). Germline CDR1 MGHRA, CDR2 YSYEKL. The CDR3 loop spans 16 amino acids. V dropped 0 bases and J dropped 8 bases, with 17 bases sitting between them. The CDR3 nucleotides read TGCGCCAGCAGCCAAGATATCGAACTAGTTGTCGATGAGCAGTTCTTC. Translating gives CASSQDIELVVDEQFF.

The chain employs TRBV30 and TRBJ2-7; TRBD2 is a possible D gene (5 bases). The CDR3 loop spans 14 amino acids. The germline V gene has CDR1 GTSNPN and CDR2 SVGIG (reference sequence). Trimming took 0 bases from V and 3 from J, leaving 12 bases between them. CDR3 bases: TGTGCCTGGAGTGTACGGGGAAGGGACTACGAGCAGTACTTC. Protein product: CAWSVRGRDYEQYF.

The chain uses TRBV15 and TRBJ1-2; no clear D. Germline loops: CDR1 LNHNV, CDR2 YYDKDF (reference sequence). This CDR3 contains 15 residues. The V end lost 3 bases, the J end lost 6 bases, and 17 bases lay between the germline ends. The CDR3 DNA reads TGTGCCACCAGCAGTGAGCGCCGGCCCCGGGATGGCTACACCTTC. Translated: CATSSERRPRDGYTF. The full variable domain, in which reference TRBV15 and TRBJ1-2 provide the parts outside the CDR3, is DAMVIQNPRYQVTQFGKPVTLSCSQTLNHNVMYWYQQKSSQAPKLLFHYYDKDFNNEADTPDNFQSRRPNTSFCFLDIRSPGLGDTAMYLCATSSERRPRDGYTFGSGTRLTVV.

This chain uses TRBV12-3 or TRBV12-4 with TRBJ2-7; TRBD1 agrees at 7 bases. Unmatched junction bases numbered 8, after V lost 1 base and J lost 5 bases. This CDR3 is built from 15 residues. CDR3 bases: TGTGCCAGCAGTTTAGGAGGGGGCCGAAGCGACGAGCAGTACTTC. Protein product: CASSLGGGRSDEQYF.

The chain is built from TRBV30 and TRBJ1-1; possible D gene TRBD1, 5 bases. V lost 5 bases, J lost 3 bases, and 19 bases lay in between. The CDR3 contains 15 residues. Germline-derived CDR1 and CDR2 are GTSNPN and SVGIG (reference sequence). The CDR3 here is CAWLEPGRGDTEAFF. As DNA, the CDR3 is TGTGCCTGGCTAGAACCAGGGAGAGGGGACACTGAAGCTTTCTTT.

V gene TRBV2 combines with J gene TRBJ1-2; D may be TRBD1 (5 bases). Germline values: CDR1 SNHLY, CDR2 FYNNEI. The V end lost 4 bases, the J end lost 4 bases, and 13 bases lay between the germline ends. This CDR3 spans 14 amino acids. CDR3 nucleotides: TGTGCCAGCAGTGCGGATACCCAGGGCTATGGCTACACCTTC. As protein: CASSADTQGYGYTF.

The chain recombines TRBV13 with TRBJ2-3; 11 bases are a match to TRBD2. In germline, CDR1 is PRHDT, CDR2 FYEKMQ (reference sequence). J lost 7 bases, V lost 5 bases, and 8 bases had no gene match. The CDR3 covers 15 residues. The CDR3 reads CASSPGTSGPHTQYF. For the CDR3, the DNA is TGTGCCAGCAGCCCAGGGACTAGCGGCCCCCATACGCAGTATTTT.

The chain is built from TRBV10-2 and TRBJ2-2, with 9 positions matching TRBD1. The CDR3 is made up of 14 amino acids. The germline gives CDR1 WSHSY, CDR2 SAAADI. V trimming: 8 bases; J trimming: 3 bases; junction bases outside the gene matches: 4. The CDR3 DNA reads TGCGCCAGCGCGGACAGGGGTGACACCGGGGAGCTGTTTTTT. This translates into CASADRGDTGELFF.

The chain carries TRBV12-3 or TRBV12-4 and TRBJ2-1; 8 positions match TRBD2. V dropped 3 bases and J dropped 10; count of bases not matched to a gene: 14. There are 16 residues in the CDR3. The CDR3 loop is CASSFLTGTRSGEQFF. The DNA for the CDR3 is TGTGCCAGCAGTTTCCTTACCGGGACTAGGTCAGGAGAGCAGTTCTTC.

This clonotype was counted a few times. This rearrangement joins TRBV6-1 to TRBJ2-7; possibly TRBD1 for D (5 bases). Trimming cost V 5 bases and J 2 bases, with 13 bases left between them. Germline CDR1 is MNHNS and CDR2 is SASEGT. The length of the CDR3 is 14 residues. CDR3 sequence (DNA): TGTGCCAGCAGTCTCGCACAGGTAACCTACGAGCAGTACTTC. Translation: CASSLAQVTYEQYF.

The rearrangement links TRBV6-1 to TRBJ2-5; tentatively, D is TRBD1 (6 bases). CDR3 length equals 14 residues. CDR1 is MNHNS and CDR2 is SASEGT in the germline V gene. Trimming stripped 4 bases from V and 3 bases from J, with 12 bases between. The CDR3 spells CASSAGDVKETQYF. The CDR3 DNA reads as TGTGCCAGCAGTGCAGGGGACGTCAAAGAGACCCAGTACTTC.

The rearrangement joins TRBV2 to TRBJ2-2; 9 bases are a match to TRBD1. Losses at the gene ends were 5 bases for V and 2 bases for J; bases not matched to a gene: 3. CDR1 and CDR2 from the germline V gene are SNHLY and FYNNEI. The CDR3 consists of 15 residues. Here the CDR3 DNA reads TGTGCCAGCAGTCGGACAGGGGCAAACACCGGGGAGCTGTTTTTT. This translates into CASSRTGANTGELFF.

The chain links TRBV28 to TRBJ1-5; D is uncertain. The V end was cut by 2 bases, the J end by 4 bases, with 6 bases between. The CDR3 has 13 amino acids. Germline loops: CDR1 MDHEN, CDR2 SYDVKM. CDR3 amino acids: CASSLLPNQPQHF. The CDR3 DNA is TGTGCCAGCAGTTTACTCCCAAATCAGCCCCAGCATTTT.

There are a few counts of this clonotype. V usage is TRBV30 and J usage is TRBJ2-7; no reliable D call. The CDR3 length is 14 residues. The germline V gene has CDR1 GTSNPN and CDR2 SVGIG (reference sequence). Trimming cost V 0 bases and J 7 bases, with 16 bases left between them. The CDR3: CAWSVQSDGVEQYF. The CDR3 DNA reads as TGTGCCTGGAGTGTACAATCGGACGGTGTTGAGCAGTACTTC. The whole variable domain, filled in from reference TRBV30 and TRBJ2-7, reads SQTIHQWPATLVQPVGSPLSLECTVEGTSNPNLYWYRQAAGRGLQLLFYSVGIGQISSEVPQNLSASRPQDRQFILSSKKLLLSDSGFYLCAWSVQSDGVEQYFGPGTRLTVT.

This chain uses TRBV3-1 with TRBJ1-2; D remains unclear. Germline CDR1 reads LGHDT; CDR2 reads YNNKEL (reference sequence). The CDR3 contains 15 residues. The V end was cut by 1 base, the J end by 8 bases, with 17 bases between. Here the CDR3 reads CASSQVSGTVPGYTF. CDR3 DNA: TGTGCCAGCAGCCAAGTGTCCGGAACGGTACCCGGCTACACCTTC.

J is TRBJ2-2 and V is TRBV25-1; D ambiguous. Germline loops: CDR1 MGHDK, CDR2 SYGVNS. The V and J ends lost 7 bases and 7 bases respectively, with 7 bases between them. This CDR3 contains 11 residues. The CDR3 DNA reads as TGTGCCAGCACGGTAGGCGGGGAGCTGTTTTTT. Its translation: CASTVGGELFF.

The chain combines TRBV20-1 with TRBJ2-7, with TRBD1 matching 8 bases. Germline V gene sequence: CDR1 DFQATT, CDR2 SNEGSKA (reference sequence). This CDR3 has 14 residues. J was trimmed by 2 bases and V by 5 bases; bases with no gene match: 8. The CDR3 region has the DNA TGCAGTGCTCAGGGACAGGTGGGAACCTACGAGCAGTACTTC. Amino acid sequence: CSAQGQVGTYEQYF.

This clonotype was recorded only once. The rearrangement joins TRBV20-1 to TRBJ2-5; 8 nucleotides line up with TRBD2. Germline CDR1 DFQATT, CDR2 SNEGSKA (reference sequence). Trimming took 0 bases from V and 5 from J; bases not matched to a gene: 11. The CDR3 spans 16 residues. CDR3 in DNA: TGCAGTGCTAGAGAATCAAGCGGGAGTGGGATGGAGACCCAGTACTTC. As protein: CSARESSGSGMETQYF.

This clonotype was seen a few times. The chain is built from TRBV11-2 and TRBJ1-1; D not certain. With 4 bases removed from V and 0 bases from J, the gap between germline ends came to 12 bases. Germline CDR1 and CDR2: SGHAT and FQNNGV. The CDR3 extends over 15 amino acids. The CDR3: CASSSLAGLNTEAFF. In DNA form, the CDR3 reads TGTGCCAGCAGCTCGCTGGCGGGATTGAACACTGAAGCTTTCTTT.

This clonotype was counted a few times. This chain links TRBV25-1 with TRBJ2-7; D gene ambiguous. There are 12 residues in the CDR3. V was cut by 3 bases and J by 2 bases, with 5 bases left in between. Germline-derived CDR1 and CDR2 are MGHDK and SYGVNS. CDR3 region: CASSDWAYEQYF. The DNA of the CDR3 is TGTGCCAGCAGTGACTGGGCCTACGAGCAGTACTTC.

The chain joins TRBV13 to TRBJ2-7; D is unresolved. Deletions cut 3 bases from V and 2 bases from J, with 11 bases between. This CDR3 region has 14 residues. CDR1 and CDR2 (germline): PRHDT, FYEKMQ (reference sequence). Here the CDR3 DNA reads TGTGCCAGCAGCTTGACTCCGGACGCCTACGAGCAGTACTTC. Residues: CASSLTPDAYEQYF.

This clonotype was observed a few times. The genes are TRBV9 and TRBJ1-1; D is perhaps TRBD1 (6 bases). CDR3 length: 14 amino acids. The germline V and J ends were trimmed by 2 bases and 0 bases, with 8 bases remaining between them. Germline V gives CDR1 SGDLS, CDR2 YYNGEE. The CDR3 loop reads CASSVGTMNTEAFF. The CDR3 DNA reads TGTGCCAGCAGCGTTGGGACAATGAACACTGAAGCTTTCTTT.